These 6 T cell receptor beta chains came from one sample sequenced in a study of identical twins. One entry per CDR3 protein, called by TCRdb with MiXCR from the 5' RACE reads. The sample comprises around 670,000 distinct CDR3 sequences, roughly 6.2% of which are singletons, and around 1.7% rests with the top ten. The source material was naive T cells sorted from blood. Receptors were obtained from a man aged 18 to 30 in good health.

The chain employs TRBV7-6 and TRBJ2-2, with unresolved D. Germline lookup yields CDR1 SGHVS and CDR2 FNYEAQ. The ends were cut back, 4 bases at V and 0 bases at J, with 12 bases in the middle. The CDR3 length is 16 residues. CDR3 region: CASSSLRPANTGELFF. Here the CDR3 DNA reads TGTGCCAGCAGCTCGCTCCGGCCAGCGAACACCGGGGAGCTGTTTTTT.

The V gene is TRBV20-1, the J gene TRBJ2-3; 8 bases fit TRBD2. V shed 6 bases, J shed 1 base, and the junction held 6 bases outside the gene matches. The CDR3 loop spans 14 amino acids. Germline V lookup: CDR1 DFQATT, CDR2 SNEGSKA (reference sequence). The CDR3 reads CSAPTSAGTDTQYF. CDR3 sequence (DNA): TGCAGTGCCCCGACTAGCGCGGGCACAGATACGCAGTATTTT.

The chain's CDR3 is CASSLGGTNSGNTIYF. As DNA, the CDR3 is TGTGCCAGCAGCTTAGGGGGCACCAACTCTGGAAACACCATATATTTT. V and J are TRBV7-6 and TRBJ1-3; D possibly corresponds to TRBD1 (5 bases). Per germline, CDR1 SGHVS and CDR2 FNYEAQ. The ends were cut back, 1 base at V and 0 bases at J, with 10 bases in the middle. The CDR3 has 16 residues.

At least ten counts were recorded for this clonotype. One end of the junction fails to match germline, which may point to a read error. The gene calls are TRBV27 and TRBJ1-2; perhaps TRBD1 as D (5 bases). This CDR3 is built from 17 residues. CDR1 and CDR2 from the germline V gene are MNHEY and SMNVEV (reference sequence). The CDR3 DNA reads TGTGCCAGCAGATTATATGGGACGGCGGGGCCAAACTATGGCTACACCTTC. As protein: CASRLYGTAGPNYGYTF.

This clonotype was counted at least ten times. The chain recombines TRBV12-3 or TRBV12-4 with TRBJ2-7; D not certain. The CDR3 totals 16 residues. Trimming took off 8 bases at V and 0 bases at J, with 20 bases between the two ends. CDR3 bases: TGTGCCAGCGGGTTCAATGTCGCCGGAAGCTCCTACGAGCAGTACTTC. Amino acids: CASGFNVAGSSYEQYF.

The genes are TRBV12-3 or TRBV12-4 and TRBJ2-7, with TRBD1 matching 7 bases. This CDR3 spans 12 amino acids. The V segment lost 8 bases and the J segment 2 bases; nucleotides outside the gene matches: 3. This chain's CDR3 is CASSGQAYEQYF. CDR3 bases: TGTGCCAGCTCCGGACAGGCCTACGAGCAGTACTTC.